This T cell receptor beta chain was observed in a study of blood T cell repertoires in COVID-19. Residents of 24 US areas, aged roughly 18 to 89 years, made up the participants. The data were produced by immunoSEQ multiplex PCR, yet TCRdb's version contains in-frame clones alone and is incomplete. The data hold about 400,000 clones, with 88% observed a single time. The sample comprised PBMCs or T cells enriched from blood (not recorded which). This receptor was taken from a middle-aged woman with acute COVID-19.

The CDR3 coding sequence is TGTGCCTGGAGTCCCGGGGAGTTGGCGAGCTACACCTTC. Translated, it gives CAWSPGELASYTF. This sequence joins TRBV30 and TRBJ1-2; D remains unclear. Looked up from germline, CDR1 is GTSNPN and CDR2 is SVGIG (reference sequence). V was trimmed by 2 bases and J by 9 bases, leaving 16 bases between them. This CDR3 comprises 13 residues.